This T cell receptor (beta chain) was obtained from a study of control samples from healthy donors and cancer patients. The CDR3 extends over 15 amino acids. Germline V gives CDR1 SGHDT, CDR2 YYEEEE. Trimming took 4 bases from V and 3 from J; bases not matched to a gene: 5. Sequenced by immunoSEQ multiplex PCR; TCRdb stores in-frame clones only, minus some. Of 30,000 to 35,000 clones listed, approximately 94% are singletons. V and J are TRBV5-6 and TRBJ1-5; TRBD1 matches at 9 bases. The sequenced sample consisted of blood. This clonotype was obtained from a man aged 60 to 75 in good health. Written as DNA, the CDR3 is TGTGCCAGCAGCACGGGACAGGGCCCCAATCAGCCCCAGCATTTT. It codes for CASSTGQGPNQPQHF.